Shown below are 9 T cell receptor beta chains from a single sample sequenced in a study of CD8 T cells in Susac syndrome. RNA, at about 0.45 to 1 ug, was reverse transcribed with random hexamers. TCRdb re-called the immunoSEQ multiplex PCR reads with MiXCR, one entry per CDR3 protein. The table lists about 280,000 distinct CDR3 sequences, about 85% of them singletons, with around 0.12% in the top ten. The sample was CD8+ T cells from PBMCs. The source is a human donor with multiple sclerosis.

The chain has TRBV5-4 and TRBJ2-1; D unclear. The CDR3 spans 15 residues. Trimming shortened V by 0 bases and J by 8 bases, and 15 bases separated the two germline ends. Germline-derived CDR1 and CDR2 are SGHNT and YYREEE (reference sequence). The CDR3 loop reads CASSLGMPSGDEQFF. In DNA form, the CDR3 reads TGTGCCAGCAGCTTGGGAATGCCGTCCGGCGATGAGCAGTTCTTC.

V gene TRBV11-2 combines with J gene TRBJ2-7, with 10 nucleotides matching TRBD2. Germline CDR1 SGHAT, CDR2 FQNNGV. CDR3 size: 15 residues. The V and J ends lost 3 bases and 7 bases, in that order; junction bases with no gene match: 9. The CDR3 loop reads CASSFEGLAGAEQYF. In nucleotides, the CDR3 is TGTGCCAGCAGCTTCGAGGGCCTAGCGGGAGCGGAGCAGTACTTC.

J is TRBJ2-2 and V is TRBV20-1, with 11 nucleotides matching TRBD2. Germline CDR1 and CDR2: DFQATT and SNEGSKA (reference sequence). The V gene end was trimmed by 5 bases and the J gene end by 3 bases; junction bases not matched to a gene: 5. This CDR3 region has 15 residues. CDR3 region: CSASSSGRYTGELFF. CDR3 nucleotides: TGCAGTGCTTCTTCTAGCGGGAGGTACACCGGGGAGCTGTTTTTT.

The chain joins TRBV6-2 or TRBV6-3 to TRBJ2-1; D unresolved. The CDR3 covers 11 residues. The germline V gene has CDR1 MNHEY and CDR2 SVGEGT. Trimming cost V 2 bases and J 6 bases, with 2 bases left between them. This CDR3 is CASSYPNEQFF. CDR3 bases: TGTGCCAGCAGTTACCCCAATGAGCAGTTCTTC.

The rearrangement joins TRBV19 to TRBJ2-2, with 7 bases that match TRBD2. This CDR3 region has 13 residues. Germline V gene lookup returns CDR1 LNHDA and CDR2 SQIVND (reference sequence). J lost 6 bases, V lost 2 bases, and 0 bases had no gene match. The CDR3 loop reads CASSITSAGELFF. For the CDR3, the DNA is TGTGCCAGTAGTATAACTAGCGCCGGGGAGCTGTTTTTT.

The rearrangement uses TRBV5-5 and TRBJ2-3; perhaps D is TRBD1 or TRBD2 (5 bases each). This CDR3 has 15 amino acids. Germline loops: CDR1 SGHKS, CDR2 YYEKEE (reference sequence). V was cut by 0 bases and J by 2 bases, with 10 bases left in between. The CDR3 coding sequence is TGTGCCAGCAGCTTGGCCGGGACCTTCACAGATACGCAGTATTTT. Amino acids: CASSLAGTFTDTQYF.

The chain uses TRBV30 and TRBJ1-6; possible D gene TRBD1, 6 bases. V was trimmed by 2 bases and J by 0 bases, leaving 11 bases between them. The CDR3 has 16 residues. CDR1 GTSNPN and CDR2 SVGIG come from the germline V gene (reference sequence). In DNA form, the CDR3 reads TGTGCCTGGAGTTATGACAGGAGCTCCTATAATTCACCCCTCCACTTT. It codes for CAWSYDRSSYNSPLHF. Together with reference TRBV30 and TRBJ1-6, the CDR3 gives the full variable domain: SQTIHQWPATLVQPVGSPLSLECTVEGTSNPNLYWYRQAAGRGLQLLFYSVGIGQISSEVPQNLSASRPQDRQFILSSKKLLLSDSGFYLCAWSYDRSSYNSPLHFGNGTRLTVT.

This clonotype was seen just once. This chain links TRBV7-9 with TRBJ1-2; D is uncertain. Per germline, CDR1 SEHNR and CDR2 FQNEAQ (reference sequence). The CDR3 runs to 13 residues. Trimming stripped 0 bases from V and 6 bases from J, with 8 bases between. In DNA, the CDR3 is TGTGCCAGCAGCTTAGCAATGGGGAATGGCTACACCTTC. Translating gives CASSLAMGNGYTF.

The chain carries TRBV20-1 and TRBJ1-3, with D possibly matching TRBD1 (5 bases). Germline CDR1 DFQATT, CDR2 SNEGSKA (reference sequence). The CDR3 covers 13 residues. CDR3 in amino acids: CRGHLPSGNTIYF. CDR3 DNA: TGCAGGGGGCACCTGCCCTCTGGAAACACCATATATTTT.